One sample yielded the 16 T cell receptor beta chains listed below, sequenced in a study of regulatory T cells in long-lasting Graves disease. As for time point: newly diagnosed GD, antithyroid drugs for less than 3 months. Researchers made the TCR library from RNA that was extracted from PBMCs. The authors built TCR beta libraries using iRepertoire HTBI primers and Arm-PCR of CDR3 regions. In TCRdb, the multiplex PCR reads were re-called with MiXCR into one record per CDR3 protein. This sample carries a few hundred thousand distinct CDR3 sequences, around 15% of them seen once, and the ten largest clones take approximately 17%. This same sample was also taken into another study, of T cells in Graves' hyperthyroidism and ophthalmopathy.

Source: peripheral blood mononuclear cells (PBMCs), taken at new diagnosis, from a patient treated with antithyroid drugs. The receptors stem from a woman between 45 and 65 years old with Graves disease.

This chain uses TRBV20-1 with TRBJ1-1; D call uncertain. Germline lookup yields CDR1 DFQATT and CDR2 SNEGSKA (reference sequence). This CDR3 region has 11 residues. Trimming took off 3 bases at V and 8 bases at J, with 10 bases between the two ends. The CDR3 here is CSASHSQEAFF. In nucleotides, the CDR3 is TGCAGTGCTAGTCATAGCCAGGAAGCTTTCTTT.

This clonotype has ten or more counts. The chain carries TRBV12-3 or TRBV12-4 and TRBJ1-6; no firm D call. V was trimmed by 3 bases and J by 4 bases, leaving 13 bases between them. This CDR3 contains 16 residues. The CDR3 DNA is TGTGCCAGCAGTTTCTCGTCTACCGGTTATAATTCACCCCTCCACTTT. It specifies CASSFSSTGYNSPLHF.

This clonotype was detected many times. This chain links TRBV3-1 with TRBJ2-3; 11 bases agree with TRBD2. Germline V gene data show CDR1 as LGHDT and CDR2 as YNNKEL (reference sequence). The CDR3 extends over 15 amino acids. V lost 4 bases to trimming and J lost 5 bases; unmatched junction nucleotides: 5. CDR3 coding DNA: TGTGCCAGCAGCCTGGGACTAGCGGAGTTAGATACGCAGTATTTT. Protein product: CASSLGLAELDTQYF.

Ten or more counts support this clonotype. The chain carries TRBV7-3 and TRBJ2-3; 9 nucleotides match TRBD1. J gave up 8 bases and V 5 bases, and 14 bases lay outside the gene matches. Per germline, CDR1 SGHTA and CDR2 FQGTGA. The CDR3 length is 16 residues. CDR3 loop: CASSPPGTGSGGTQYF. CDR3 DNA sequence: TGTGCCAGCAGCCCCCCCGGGACAGGGTCGGGAGGTACGCAGTATTTT. The full variable domain, its missing parts supplied by reference TRBV7-3 and TRBJ2-3, is GAGVSQTPSNKVTEKGKYVELRCDPISGHTALYWYRQSLGQGPEFLIYFQGTGAADDSGLPNDRFFAVRPEGSVSTLKIQRTERGDSAVYLCASSPPGTGSGGTQYFGPGTRLTVL.

This clonotype showed up many times. Sequence at one end of the junction differs from germline and may be a read error. V usage is TRBV7-7 and J usage is TRBJ1-3; D not resolved. Germline V gives CDR1 SSHAT, CDR2 FNYEAQ (reference sequence). CDR3 length: 13 amino acids. CDR3 protein: CASSQDIGNTIYF. CDR3 sequence (DNA): TGTGCTAGCAGCCAAGATATTGGAAACACCATATATTTT.

This clonotype came up a few times. The chain joins TRBV27 to TRBJ2-3; D is possibly TRBD1 or TRBD2 (5 bases each). Germline lookup yields CDR1 MNHEY and CDR2 SMNVEV (reference sequence). Trimming took 3 bases from V and 2 from J, leaving 18 bases between them. The CDR3 length is 17 residues. In nucleotides, the CDR3 is TGTGCCAGCAGTTTCTATCAGGGAGACTTAATCACAGATACGCAGTATTTT. Its translation is CASSFYQGDLITDTQYF.

Here the CDR3 reads CASSQTFGLAGFNEQFF. The CDR3 DNA reads TGTGCCAGCAGCCAAACCTTTGGCCTAGCGGGTTTCAATGAGCAGTTCTTC. This chain connects TRBV3-1 to TRBJ2-1; 8 bases align to TRBD2. J was trimmed by 6 bases and V by 2 bases; bases with no gene match: 12. This CDR3 comprises 17 residues. Germline loops: CDR1 LGHDT, CDR2 YNNKEL (reference sequence).

This clonotype was detected only a few times. The rearrangement uses TRBV7-2 and TRBJ2-1; 9 nucleotides align to TRBD2. V shed 1 base, J shed 9 bases, and the junction held 10 bases outside the gene matches. The V gene's germline CDR1 is SGHTA and CDR2 FQGNSA. The CDR3 runs 16 residues. CDR3 DNA: TGTGCCAGCAGCTTAGAGGTAGCGGGAGTAGGTAGTGAGCAGTTCTTC. Translating gives CASSLEVAGVGSEQFF.

The chain joins TRBV9 to TRBJ1-3; 7 bases map to TRBD1. The CDR3 is 16 amino acids. Per the germline V gene, CDR1 is SGDLS and CDR2 is YYNGEE. Germline trimming cut 2 bases from V and 0 bases from J; bases unmatched to any gene: 5. The CDR3 loop is CASSVSQGGSGNTIYF. In DNA, the CDR3 is TGTGCCAGCAGCGTGAGCCAGGGGGGCTCTGGAAACACCATATATTTT.

The V gene is TRBV5-1, the J gene TRBJ2-5; 10 positions match TRBD1. Germline V gives CDR1 SGHRS, CDR2 YFSETQ. The length of the CDR3 is 14 residues. Trimming took 4 bases from V and 5 from J; bases not matched to a gene: 5. The CDR3 sequence is CASSPTGGHETQYF. The CDR3 region has the DNA TGCGCCAGCAGCCCGACAGGGGGCCACGAGACCCAGTACTTC.

In this sample, this clonotype turned up many times. J is TRBJ2-1 and V is TRBV2, with 7 bases that match TRBD2. The V gene end was trimmed by 9 bases and the J gene end by 2 bases; junction bases not matched to a gene: 7. This CDR3 region has 14 residues. Germline CDR1 SNHLY, CDR2 FYNNEI. CDR3 region: CASNREAAYNEQFF. CDR3 coding DNA: TGTGCCAGTAATCGGGAGGCGGCCTACAATGAGCAGTTCTTC.

This clonotype was seen many times. The chain carries TRBV3-1 and TRBJ2-7; D is unclear. Between the trimmed V and J ends, which lost 5 bases and 6 bases, there was a span of 20 bases. Germline loops: CDR1 LGHDT, CDR2 YNNKEL (reference sequence). This CDR3 region has 15 residues. CDR3 sequence: CASSSRSEVFGEQYF. CDR3 DNA sequence: TGTGCCAGCAGCTCAAGATCGGAAGTTTTCGGCGAGCAGTACTTC.

The chain employs TRBV27 and TRBJ1-2; TRBD1 agrees at 7 bases. Trimming cost V 5 bases and J 3 bases; bases outside gene matches: 6. The CDR3 is 14 amino acids. CDR1 and CDR2 from the germline V gene are MNHEY and SMNVEV (reference sequence). The CDR3 region is CASSRQGVDYGYTF. The CDR3 DNA reads as TGTGCCAGCAGTCGCCAGGGGGTTGACTATGGCTACACCTTC.

The sample holds many counts of this clonotype. V and J are TRBV2 and TRBJ2-1, with 9 nucleotides matching TRBD2. This CDR3 is built from 14 residues. In germline, CDR1 is SNHLY, CDR2 FYNNEI. V lost 1 base, J lost 10 bases, and 5 bases stayed unmatched. CDR3 bases: TGTGCCAGCAGTGAAGTGGCTAGCGGGACCGAGCAGTTCTTC. Translating gives CASSEVASGTEQFF. The variable domain in full, with the rest retrieved from reference TRBV2 and TRBJ2-1, is EPEVTQTPSHQVTQMGQEVILRCVPISNHLYFYWYRQILGQKVEFLVSFYNNEISEKSEIFDDQFSVERPDGSNFTLKIRSTKLEDSAMYFCASSEVASGTEQFFGPGTRLTVL.

This clonotype came up many times. The V and J genes are TRBV6-5 and TRBJ2-1; D unresolved. This CDR3 region has 12 residues. V was trimmed by 0 bases and J by 6 bases, leaving 3 bases between them. CDR1 is MNHEY, CDR2 SVGAGI, per germline. The CDR3 is CASSYSGNEQFF. The CDR3 DNA reads TGTGCCAGCAGTTACTCCGGCAATGAGCAGTTCTTC.

There are many counts of this clonotype. CDR3 sequence (DNA): TGTGCCAGCAGTTTATTAGACAGTGAAGCTTTCTTT. It yields the protein CASSLLDSEAFF. The V and J genes are TRBV28 and TRBJ1-1; perhaps TRBD1 as D (5 bases). The CDR3 runs to 12 residues. Trimming stripped 1 base from V and 7 bases from J, with 7 bases between. Germline V lookup: CDR1 MDHEN, CDR2 SYDVKM.